These 17 T cell receptor beta chains share one sample of origin, sequenced in a study of blood T cell repertoires in COVID-19. The table came from immunoSEQ multiplex PCR; TCRdb's copy has only in-frame clones and leaves some out. The table lists approximately 270,000 clones, over 80% of them singletons. Sequencing was carried out using PBMCs or T cells enriched from blood (not recorded which). The receptors stem from a human donor in a cohort exposed to, infected with or recovered from COVID-19 (not recorded which). The donor label of this sample is uncertain.

J is TRBJ1-3 and V is TRBV19, with TRBD1 as a possible D gene (6 bases). V gave up 5 bases and J gave up 2 bases, with 19 bases separating them. The CDR3 covers 17 residues. Germline assignment: CDR1 LNHDA and CDR2 SQIVND (reference sequence). CDR3 loop: CASSHPIRRGTGNTIYF. CDR3 in DNA: TGTGCCAGTAGTCACCCCATCCGCAGGGGAACTGGAAACACCATATATTTT.

The rearrangement joins TRBV30 to TRBJ2-3; tentatively, D is TRBD2 (5 bases). Germline assignment: CDR1 GTSNPN and CDR2 SVGIG (reference sequence). V lost 0 bases and J lost 8, with 12 bases in between. The CDR3 runs 13 residues. CDR3 amino acids: CAWSVRATGTQYF. The CDR3 DNA follows: TGTGCCTGGAGTGTGCGGGCCACGGGTACGCAGTATTTT.

The V gene is TRBV24-1, the J gene TRBJ1-3; D perhaps matches TRBD1 (6 bases). CDR1 is KGHDR and CDR2 is SFDVKD in the germline V gene. Trimming removed 8 bases at V and 8 bases at J, with 15 bases between. The CDR3 sequence is 13 residues long. The CDR3 DNA reads TGTGCCACCATGGAAAGGGGGAAAGACACCATATATTTT. This encodes CATMERGKDTIYF.

The V call is TRBV18, the J call TRBJ1-5; 7 nucleotides agree with TRBD1. V was clipped by 3 bases and J by 8 bases; unmatched bases: 4. This CDR3 has 13 residues. From germline, CDR1 is KGHSH and CDR2 LQKENI. In DNA, the CDR3 is TGTGCCAGCTCACCGACAGGGTTGGAGCCCCAGCATTTT. Translation gives CASSPTGLEPQHF.

V and J are TRBV15 and TRBJ2-5; 11 nucleotides line up with TRBD2. V gave up 1 base and J gave up 4 bases; unmatched junction bases: 8. The CDR3 loop spans 17 amino acids. Germline V gene sequence: CDR1 LNHNV, CDR2 YYDKDF (reference sequence). In nucleotides, the CDR3 is TGTGCCACCAGCAGAGTTTCTAGCGGGGGGAGAGGAGAGACCCAGTACTTC. The encoded protein is CATSRVSSGGRGETQYF. Using reference TRBV15 and TRBJ2-5 for the parts outside the CDR3, the full variable domain is DAMVIQNPRYQVTQFGKPVTLSCSQTLNHNVMYWYQQKSSQAPKLLFHYYDKDFNNEADTPDNFQSRRPNTSFCFLDIRSPGLGDTAMYLCATSRVSSGGRGETQYFGPGTRLLVL.

The V call is TRBV5-6, the J call TRBJ2-7, with D possibly TRBD2 on 5 matching bases. CDR3 length equals 13 residues. Between the trimmed V and J ends, which lost 7 bases and 4 bases, there was a span of 15 bases. Per germline, CDR1 SGHDT and CDR2 YYEEEE. DNA of the CDR3: TGTGCCAGCCTAAACTTTGGGAGTTACGAGCAGTACTTC. Encoded protein: CASLNFGSYEQYF.

The rearrangement uses TRBV10-3 and TRBJ2-1, with 8 bases that match TRBD1. The CDR3 spans 15 residues. V shed 6 bases and J 2 bases; nucleotides not matched to a gene: 6. Germline loops: CDR1 ENHRY, CDR2 SYGVKD. The CDR3 sequence is CAIRTDRGTYNEQFF. DNA for the CDR3: TGTGCCATCAGGACCGACAGGGGCACCTACAATGAGCAGTTCTTC.

J is TRBJ1-5 and V is TRBV2; D perhaps matches TRBD1 (5 bases). CDR1 and CDR2 from the germline V gene are SNHLY and FYNNEI. There are 13 residues in the CDR3. V was pared by 6 bases and J by 2 bases, with 8 bases between. The CDR3 spells CASRSTGNQPQHF. The CDR3 bases are TGTGCCAGCAGGTCGACAGGCAATCAGCCCCAGCATTTT.

The V and J genes are TRBV7-3 and TRBJ2-1; the match to TRBD2 covers 9 bases. CDR3 size: 16 residues. V lost 5 bases, J lost 7 bases, and 12 bases stayed unmatched. CDR1 is SGHTA and CDR2 is FQGTGA in the germline V gene. CDR3 in amino acids: CASSVNSGGEGNEQFF. The CDR3 coding sequence is TGTGCCAGCAGCGTTAATAGCGGGGGCGAAGGTAATGAGCAGTTCTTC.

The chain joins TRBV4-3 to TRBJ2-2; 10 bases line up with TRBD2. Germline values: CDR1 LGHNA, CDR2 YSLEER. This CDR3 has 18 amino acids. Unmatched junction bases numbered 9, after V lost 2 bases and J lost 3 bases. CDR3 sequence reads: CASSQTGAGGPDTGELFF. DNA for the CDR3: TGCGCCAGCAGCCAAACCGGAGCGGGGGGGCCCGACACCGGGGAGCTGTTTTTT.

This clone showed up just once. The chain recombines TRBV30 with TRBJ2-3; possible D gene TRBD2, 6 bases. Germline assignment: CDR1 GTSNPN and CDR2 SVGIG (reference sequence). The CDR3 is 15 amino acids. V was pared by 5 bases and J by 2 bases, with 17 bases between. The CDR3: CAWGPGRGNTDTQYF. For the CDR3, the DNA is TGTGCCTGGGGCCCTGGGCGGGGTAACACAGATACGCAGTATTTT.

The chain recombines TRBV5-4 with TRBJ2-7; 7 bases agree with TRBD1. In germline, CDR1 is SGHNT, CDR2 YYREEE (reference sequence). V dropped 0 bases and J dropped 2; count of bases not matched to a gene: 5. The CDR3 is 15 residues long. The CDR3 sequence: CASSLADRATYEQYF. CDR3 in DNA: TGTGCCAGCAGCTTGGCCGACAGGGCAACCTACGAGCAGTACTTC. The full variable domain, with the rest looked up from reference TRBV5-4 and TRBJ2-7, is ETGVTQSPTHLIKTRGQQVTLRCSSQSGHNTVSWYQQALGQGPQFIFQYYREEENGRGNFPPRFSGLQFPNYSSELNVNALELDDSALYLCASSLADRATYEQYFGPGTRLTVT.

The J gene is TRBJ2-3, the V gene TRBV7-9, with 8 nucleotides matching TRBD1. Germline lookup yields CDR1 SEHNR and CDR2 FQNEAQ (reference sequence). CDR3 length equals 12 residues. For the CDR3, the DNA is TGTGCTCAGGGGGCAGACACAGATACGCAGTATTTT. Translation gives CAQGADTDTQYF.

The table lists this clone with a count of one. The chain links TRBV4-3 to TRBJ2-2; perhaps TRBD2 as D (7 bases). Germline V gene lookup returns CDR1 LGHNA and CDR2 YSLEER. This CDR3 contains 14 residues. V was pared by 3 bases and J by 5 bases, with 10 bases between. CDR3 in DNA: TGCGCCAGCAGCCAGGGAGGGGGGACCGGGGAGCTGTTTTTT. This gives the protein CASSQGGGTGELFF.

This rearrangement joins TRBV29-1 to TRBJ2-7, with a tentative D call TRBD1 (5 bases). V lost 8 bases, J lost 3 bases, and 17 bases lay in between. Germline loops: CDR1 SQVTM, CDR2 ANQGSEA. This CDR3 has 13 amino acids. The CDR3 reads CSPDRMALYEQYF. CDR3 bases: TGCAGCCCCGACAGAATGGCCCTCTACGAGCAGTACTTC.

V gene TRBV5-4 combines with J gene TRBJ1-2; D unclear. V was trimmed by 0 bases and J by 0 bases, leaving 3 bases between them. The CDR3 runs 13 residues. Germline V gives CDR1 SGHNT, CDR2 YYREEE (reference sequence). CDR3 region: CASSLAANYGYTF. The CDR3, as DNA: TGTGCCAGCAGCTTGGCCGCTAACTATGGCTACACCTTC. Full variable domain (remainder filled in from reference TRBV5-4 and TRBJ1-2): ETGVTQSPTHLIKTRGQQVTLRCSSQSGHNTVSWYQQALGQGPQFIFQYYREEENGRGNFPPRFSGLQFPNYSSELNVNALELDDSALYLCASSLAANYGYTFGSGTRLTVV.

This sequence joins TRBV6-5 and TRBJ1-4; TRBD1 might be the D (5 bases). Germline assignment: CDR1 MNHEY and CDR2 SVGAGI. V was trimmed by 8 bases and J by 8 bases, leaving 15 bases between them. CDR3 size: 13 residues. The CDR3 here is CASGTYGGEKLFF. The CDR3 bases are TGTGCCAGCGGGACTTATGGGGGGGAAAAACTGTTTTTT.